This T cell receptor beta chain was documented in a study of CD8+ T cells in alopecia areata. CDR1 is SQVTM and CDR2 is ANQGSEA in the germline V gene. The length of the CDR3 is 13 residues. Trimming took 4 bases from V and 4 from J, leaving 13 bases between them. The authors extracted RNA and reverse transcribed it into cDNA as the sequencing template. The repertoire was sequenced with immunoSEQ multiplex PCR; TCRdb's copy has only in-frame clones and lacks some. The data show 270,000 or so clones, with 58% seen just once and approximately 1.8% held by the top ten. Of note for this clone: Its antigen is not known.

Study-level findings and limits: Sharing of TCR sequences between patients (possibly for HLA-related reasons) was less clear than in mice.

The treatment: oral pan-JAK inhibitor, 5-10 mg twice daily. Here the sequenced sample was CD4+ T cells sorted from blood, taken at week 24, from a patient treated with tofacitinib. The chain recombines TRBV29-1 with TRBJ1-2; D perhaps matches TRBD1 (5 bases). The source of this sequence is a human donor with alopecia areata. The CDR3 region is CSVAAQGSYGYTF. In DNA, the CDR3 is TGCAGCGTTGCCGCCCAGGGAAGCTATGGCTACACCTTC.